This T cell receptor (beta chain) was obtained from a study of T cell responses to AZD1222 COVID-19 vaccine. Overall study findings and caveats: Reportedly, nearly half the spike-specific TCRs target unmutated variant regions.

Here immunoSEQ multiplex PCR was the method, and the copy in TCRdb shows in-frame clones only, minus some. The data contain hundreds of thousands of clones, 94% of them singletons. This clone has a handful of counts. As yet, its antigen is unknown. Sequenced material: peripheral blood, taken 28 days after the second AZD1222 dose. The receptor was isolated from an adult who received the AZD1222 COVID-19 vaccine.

The CDR3 is CASSQEASGSWDEQFF. The CDR3 region has the DNA TGTGCCAGCAGCCAAGAGGCTAGCGGGAGTTGGGATGAGCAGTTCTTC. V is TRBV3-1 (or the pseudogene TRBV3-2) and J is TRBJ2-1; 10 nucleotides line up with TRBD2. Germline V CDR1 and CDR2: LGHDT, YNNKEL (reference sequence). This CDR3 spans 16 amino acids. V was pared by 0 bases and J by 8 bases, with 7 bases of the junction left unmatched.